The source of this T cell receptor beta chain is a study of T cell responses to AZD1222 COVID-19 vaccine. Sequencing used immunoSEQ multiplex PCR; TCRdb keeps in-frame clones, though not all of them. Here the sample spans some 180,000 clones, roughly 91% being singletons. Notes on the study in general: Females made up more of the donors, who were largely white British, and clonal diversity may have come out too low. An increase in Spike-specific TCR breadth and depth was observed after two AZD1222 doses.

This clone was seen just once. Its antigen remains unidentified. Different DNA sequences within this sample yield the same CDR3. The sample was peripheral blood, taken 28 days after the second AZD1222 dose. The TCR sequence derives from an adult who received the AZD1222 COVID-19 vaccine.

In nucleotides, the CDR3 is TGTGCCAGCAGCCTCCAGGGGGCTGAAGCTTTCTTT. Its protein is CASSLQGAEAFF. This chain uses TRBV7-2 with TRBJ1-1; 7 bases align to TRBD1. The CDR3 is 12 amino acids. V trimming: 5 bases; J trimming: 6 bases; junction bases outside the gene matches: 3. Germline-derived CDR1 and CDR2 are SGHTA and FQGNSA.